This T cell receptor beta chain emerged from a study of blood T cell repertoires in COVID-19. For the study at large: T cells, B-cell-depleted T cells, or PBMCs provided the cDNA or gDNA that served as material.

Here immunoSEQ multiplex PCR was the method, and the copy in TCRdb shows in-frame clones only, minus some. This sample has approximately 240,000 clones, with about 93% found just once. CDR1 SQVTM and CDR2 ANQGSEA come from the germline V gene. The CDR3 spans 16 residues. V lost 7 bases, J lost 6 bases, and 21 bases stayed unmatched. The chain is built from TRBV29-1 and TRBJ2-7; 7 nucleotides agree with TRBD2. The TCR originated in a man aged 25 to 40 with COVID-19, enrolled during active disease. Sequenced input: peripheral blood. The DNA for the CDR3 is TGCAGCGCCGGGGAGAGGAGCGGGGTTTTCACGAGCGAGCAGTACTTC. This sequence encodes CSAGERSGVFTSEQYF.